Sequencing of this T cell receptor (beta chain) was carried out in a study of regulatory T cells in long-lasting Graves disease. Time point defined: newly diagnosed GD, antithyroid drugs for less than 3 months. With RNA extracted from PBMCs as input, the TCR library was made. With regard to this clonotype: A much larger clone sits a single nucleotide away, making a read error possible.

Arm-PCR with iRepertoire HTBI primers amplified the CDR3 regions for these TCR beta libraries. TCRdb called the multiplex PCR reads again in MiXCR, with one record for every CDR3 protein. The sample shows about 330,000 distinct CDR3 sequences, 16% of them seen only once. This CDR3 contains 14 residues. CDR1 SGHTA and CDR2 FQGNSA come from the germline V gene. These data were likewise used in another study, on T cells in Graves' hyperthyroidism and ophthalmopathy. Per that study: RT-PCR in the first round (using the HTBI primer set) targeted the TCR CDR3.

The sequence was obtained from a woman aged 18-30 years with Graves disease. The sample consisted of peripheral blood mononuclear cells (PBMCs), taken at new diagnosis, from a patient treated with antithyroid drugs. The V gene is TRBV7-2, the J gene TRBJ2-1; D remains ambiguous. The J call is uncertain, as TRBJ2-5 better fits the DNA end. CDR3 region: CASSSARAQETQYF. In DNA form, the CDR3 reads TGTGCCAGCAGCTCCGCACGGGCACAAGAGACCCAGTACTTC.